Given below is one T cell receptor (beta chain) in context. These data originate in a study of blood T cell repertoires in COVID-19. Sequencing used immunoSEQ multiplex PCR; TCRdb keeps in-frame clones, though not all of them. The sample carries roughly 200,000 clones, roughly 81% recorded once. The origin of this receptor is a woman in her forties with COVID-19, enrolled during active disease. The specimen was peripheral blood.

CDR3 DNA: TGTGCCAGCAGTTATAGACAGGGTAGGGCCCTCCACTTT. Amino acid sequence: CASSYRQGRALHF. J is TRBJ1-6 and V is TRBV6-5; 7 bases are shared with TRBD1. Losses at the gene ends were 3 bases for V and 14 bases for J; bases not matched to a gene: 7. Looked up from germline, CDR1 is MNHEY and CDR2 is SVGAGI. The CDR3 runs to 13 residues.